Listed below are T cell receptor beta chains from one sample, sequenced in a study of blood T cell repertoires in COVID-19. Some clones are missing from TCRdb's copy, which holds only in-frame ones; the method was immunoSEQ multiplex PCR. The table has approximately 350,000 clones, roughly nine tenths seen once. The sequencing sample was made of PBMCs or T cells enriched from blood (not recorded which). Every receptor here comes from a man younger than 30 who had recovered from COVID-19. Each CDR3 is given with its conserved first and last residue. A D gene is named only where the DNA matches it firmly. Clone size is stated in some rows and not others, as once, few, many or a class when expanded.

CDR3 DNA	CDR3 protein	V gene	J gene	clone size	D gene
TGTGCCAGCAGTGAAGGGCTAGGAGACTCCTACGAGCAGTACTTC	CASSEGLGDSYEQYF	TRBV6-1	TRBJ2-7	-	-
TGTGCCAGCAGTTTAGGGGGGAAAAACACTGAAGCTTTCTTT	CASSLGGKNTEAFF	TRBV27	TRBJ1-1	few	-
TGTGCCAGCAGCTTAGCCGGACAGGATTTATGGCCCCAGCATTTT	CASSLAGQDLWPQHF	TRBV11-2	TRBJ1-5	-	TRBD1
TGTGCCAGCAGCGGGACTAGCGGGGGTGTTGAGCAGTTCTTC	CASSGTSGGVEQFF	TRBV2	TRBJ2-1	-	TRBD2
TGTGCCAGCAGTTACCGGGAGACCCAGTACTTC	CASSYRETQYF	TRBV6-5	TRBJ2-5	-	-
TGTGCCAGCAGCTCCCGATTAGCGGGACAGGGGACCGGCGTGAATGGCTACACCTTC	CASSSRLAGQGTGVNGYTF	TRBV11-2	TRBJ1-2	-	TRBD1
TGTGCCAGCAGCCCAATTACAGGTTTGGGCTATGGCTACACCTTC	CASSPITGLGYGYTF	TRBV11-2	TRBJ1-2	-	-
TGTGCCAGCAGCCAAGGTCAGGCTTATGGCTACACCTTC	CASSQGQAYGYTF	TRBV14	TRBJ1-2	-	-
TGCGCCAGCCGTACTTACCCCTACGAGCAGTACTTC	CASRTYPYEQYF	TRBV10-2	TRBJ2-7	-	-
TGCGCCAGCAGCCAGGGGAGACAGGGTCTCTCTGGGGCCAACGTCCTGACTTTC	CASSQGRQGLSGANVLTF	TRBV5-1	TRBJ2-6	few	TRBD1
TGTGCCAGCAGTTACTCCCTGGGCGGGGGAGTCTACGAGCAGTACTTC	CASSYSLGGGVYEQYF	TRBV6-5	TRBJ2-7	-	TRBD2
TGTGCCAGCTCACCACCGTCCAGGGTAGCCACCGGGGAGCTGTTTTTT	CASSPPSRVATGELFF	TRBV18	TRBJ2-2	-	-
TGTGCCACCAGTGATGTGTCTAGCGGGAGCAGAGAAGATACGCAGTATTTT	CATSDVSSGSREDTQYF	TRBV24-1	TRBJ2-3	-	TRBD2
TGTGCCAGCAGCCAACGGGCTAGCGTAGAGCAGTACTTC	CASSQRASVEQYF	TRBV3-1/TRBV3-2	TRBJ2-7	-	-
TGTGCCAGCAGCTTTGGACAGGGGGCTGGAAGCACTGAAGCTTTCTTT	CASSFGQGAGSTEAFF	TRBV7-9	TRBJ1-1	-	TRBD1
TGTGCCAGCAGTCGCGTAAGGGGAGGCTACACCTTC	CASSRVRGGYTF	TRBV6-2/TRBV6-3	TRBJ1-2	-	-
TGTGCCAGCAGTTACGGGCTAGCGGGGACCGGGGAGCTGTTTTTT	CASSYGLAGTGELFF	TRBV6-2/TRBV6-3	TRBJ2-2	-	TRBD2
TGTGCCAGCAGTCCCCAGATACAGCCCCAGCATTTT	CASSPQIQPQHF	TRBV12-3/TRBV12-4	TRBJ1-5	-	-
TGTGCCAGTACCCAGGGGAGTCAGCCCCAGCATTTT	CASTQGSQPQHF	TRBV19	TRBJ1-5	-	-
TGTGCCAGCAGCGTAGCCGGGGGAGGTTCAGATACGCAGTATTTT	CASSVAGGGSDTQYF	TRBV9	TRBJ2-3	once	-
TGTGCCAGCAGTGAAGTACCGACAGGGGTGTATGGCTACACCTTC	CASSEVPTGVYGYTF	TRBV6-1	TRBJ1-2	-	TRBD1
TGTGCCAGCAGCTTAGTTTTTCAGCGGGCGATCACCGGGGAGCTGTTTTTT	CASSLVFQRAITGELFF	TRBV11-2	TRBJ2-2	-	-
TGTGCCAGCATCCTAGAGGCCCGACGTGGCTACACCTTC	CASILEARRGYTF	TRBV6-5	TRBJ1-2	once	-
TGCGCCAGCAGCTTGGTGGCGACAGCAACTAATGAAAAACTGTTTTTT	CASSLVATATNEKLFF	TRBV5-1	TRBJ1-4	-	-
TGTGCCAGCAGTTCCTTGGGACTAGCGGGAGTAAGTTCCGAGCAGTACTTC	CASSSLGLAGVSSEQYF	TRBV27	TRBJ2-7	-	TRBD2
TGCAGTGCTAGAGCGCGTTACGAGCAGTACTTC	CSARARYEQYF	TRBV20-1	TRBJ2-7	-	-
TGTGCCAGTAGTATTGGACAGGGCAATCAGCCCCAGCATTTT	CASSIGQGNQPQHF	TRBV19	TRBJ1-5	-	TRBD1
TGTGCCAGCAGCGTAGAAGGGAGGAAGAACAAATTCGCAGATACGCAGTATTTT	CASSVEGRKNKFADTQYF	TRBV9	TRBJ2-3	-	-
TGTGCCAGCAGCGGGACTAGCAGAAAGGAGACCCAGTACTTC	CASSGTSRKETQYF	TRBV6-5	TRBJ2-5	once	TRBD2
TGTGCCAGCAGTTTCCCCGGACTATACAATGAGCAGTTCTTC	CASSFPGLYNEQFF	TRBV28	TRBJ2-1	-	-
TGTGCCAGCAGCTTAGGGGAGAACCCCTACTACGAGCAGTACTTC	CASSLGENPYYEQYF	TRBV7-9	TRBJ2-7	-	-
TGTGCCAGCAGCGATCGGTATAATTCACCCCTCCACTTT	CASSDRYNSPLHF	TRBV5-6	TRBJ1-6	-	-
TGTGCCAGTAGTATTGGACAGAATGGCTACACCTTC	CASSIGQNGYTF	TRBV19	TRBJ1-2	-	-
TGTGCCAGTAGCCTAACCGGGACTAGCGGGTACGAGCAGTACTTC	CASSLTGTSGYEQYF	TRBV19	TRBJ2-7	-	TRBD2
TGTGCCAGCAGCCGAAGACCCGGGACTAGCGGCAATGAGCAGTTCTTC	CASSRRPGTSGNEQFF	TRBV4-2	TRBJ2-1	many	TRBD2
TGTGCCAGCAGCAAAGGGGAGGGCTACGAGCAGTACTTC	CASSKGEGYEQYF	TRBV7-3	TRBJ2-7	-	TRBD2
TGTGCCAGTAGTAAGCGGGGGCCCTCCTACGAGCAGTACTTC	CASSKRGPSYEQYF	TRBV19	TRBJ2-7	-	TRBD2
TGTGCCTGGAGTTTGAAGACCGGGACAGGGAGGAACGAGCAGTACTTC	CAWSLKTGTGRNEQYF	TRBV30	TRBJ2-7	-	TRBD1
TGTGCCAGCAGCTTAAGAGCCGGACAAGACTATGGCTACACCTTC	CASSLRAGQDYGYTF	TRBV7-3	TRBJ1-2	-	-
TGTGCCAGCTCACCACCGAACAGGGGGACAGATACGCAGTATTTT	CASSPPNRGTDTQYF	TRBV18	TRBJ2-3	few	TRBD1
TGTGCCAGCAGCCAGGGCCCGGAGGGAGGCGAGCAGTACTTC	CASSQGPEGGEQYF	TRBV9	TRBJ2-7	-	-
TGCGCCAGCAGCCAAGACCAAGGGAACGGGGCCCAGTACTTC	CASSQDQGNGAQYF	TRBV4-1	TRBJ2-5	once	-
TGTGCCAGTAGTATCGTCGCAGAAACTAATTCACCCCTCCACTTT	CASSIVAETNSPLHF	TRBV19	TRBJ1-6	-	-
TGTGCCAGCAAAGCAGGAAGTCGGGGGTCCACAGATACGCAGTATTTT	CASKAGSRGSTDTQYF	TRBV6-6	TRBJ2-3	-	-
TGTGCCAGCAGCTTTCGACAGGGAGGTACCGGGGAGCTGTTTTTT	CASSFRQGGTGELFF	TRBV7-6	TRBJ2-2	-	-
TGTGCCAGTCATCAAGCCTCCAGGGGCACAGATACGCAGTATTTT	CASHQASRGTDTQYF	TRBV19	TRBJ2-3	-	-
TGTGCCAGCAGTCCAACTAGCGGAACGAACACCGGGGAGCTGTTTTTT	CASSPTSGTNTGELFF	TRBV3-1/TRBV3-2	TRBJ2-2	-	TRBD2
TGTGCCAGCAGCCGGACAGTTGAAGCTTTCTTT	CASSRTVEAFF	TRBV11-1	TRBJ1-1	-	-
TGTGCAAGTGCGCTGGGGACTGGAAACATCATATATTTT	CASALGTGNIIYF	TRBV11-1	TRBJ1-3	-	-
TGCGCCAGCAGCTCAGCCGGGACTAATCGCCTCGAGCAGTACTTC	CASSSAGTNRLEQYF	TRBV5-1	TRBJ2-7	-	TRBD2
TGTGCCAGTAGTATCGAGCTAATGGGTGCCCCGCAGGAGCGGCCAAACATTCAGTACTTC	CASSIELMGAPQERPNIQYF	TRBV19	TRBJ2-4	-	-
TGTGCCAGCAGTGTCGGGACTGTTGGGTACGAGCAGTACTTC	CASSVGTVGYEQYF	TRBV28	TRBJ2-7	-	-
TGTGCCAGCAGTGAAATGGGGACAGGGGTAGCCAAAAACATTCAGTACTTC	CASSEMGTGVAKNIQYF	TRBV6-1	TRBJ2-4	few	TRBD1